The 22 T cell receptor beta chains given below trace back to one sample, sequenced in a study of T cell changes during pregnancy in multiple sclerosis. Produced via immunoSEQ multiplex PCR; TCRdb's table is partial and in-frame only. This sample has more than 80,000 clones, with about nine tenths found just once. Sequences were derived from PBMCs, sampled in the first trimester of pregnancy. The receptor source for this set is a female donor in good health, serving as a control in a pregnancy study. Some clones in this sample may be carry-over from other donors' samples.

In the case of this clone: The same CDR3 can be traced to other DNA sequences in this sample. The V call is TRBV28, the J call TRBJ2-5; a weak D match, TRBD2 (6 bases). Germline CDR1 and CDR2: MDHEN and SYDVKM. CDR3 length equals 14 residues. V lost 7 bases to trimming and J lost 2 bases, with 14 bases between them. CDR3 protein: CASNPAGSQETQYF. CDR3 coding DNA: TGTGCCAGCAACCCGGCGGGGTCTCAAGAGACCCAGTACTTC.

The gene calls are TRBV28 and TRBJ2-3; tentatively, D is TRBD2 (5 bases). The CDR3 is made up of 18 amino acids. The V end lost 6 bases, the J end lost 2 bases, and 24 bases lay between the germline ends. Germline V CDR1 and CDR2: MDHEN, SYDVKM. CDR3 nucleotide sequence: TGTGCCAGCAGCCGCCATCGTGGTCGTGAGGGCCTCACAGATACGCAGTATTTT. Its protein product is CASSRHRGREGLTDTQYF.

The chain links TRBV6-5 to TRBJ1-1; TRBD1 is a possible D gene (6 bases). The V and J ends lost 8 bases and 5 bases respectively, with 21 bases between them. Germline CDR1 and CDR2: MNHEY and SVGAGI. This CDR3 is 15 amino acids long. The CDR3 DNA follows: TGTGCCAGCTTGGTGGCCCGCAGGGGTCGTACTGAAGCTTTCTTT. Translation: CASLVARRGRTEAFF.

The gene calls are TRBV7-9 and TRBJ1-2; 7 bases line up with TRBD1. The V gene's germline CDR1 is SEHNR and CDR2 FQNEAQ (reference sequence). Losses at the gene ends were 0 bases for V and 4 bases for J; bases not matched to a gene: 2. This CDR3 comprises 14 residues. CDR3 in DNA: TGTGCCAGCAGCTTAGCGGACAGGACCTATGGCTACACCTTC. This sequence encodes CASSLADRTYGYTF.

This chain links TRBV7-9 with TRBJ2-5, with 9 positions matching TRBD2. The V segment lost 2 bases and the J segment 3 bases; nucleotides outside the gene matches: 4. The CDR3 length is 15 residues. From germline, CDR1 is SEHNR and CDR2 FQNEAQ (reference sequence). Here the CDR3 reads CASSLSPSGEETQYF. The CDR3 coding sequence is TGTGCCAGCAGCTTAAGCCCTAGCGGGGAAGAGACCCAGTACTTC. The entire variable domain, with the rest obtained from reference TRBV7-9 and TRBJ2-5, is as follows: DTGVSQNPRHKITKRGQNVTFRCDPISEHNRLYWYRQTLGQGPEFLTYFQNEAQLEKSRLLSDRFSAERPKGSFSTLEIQRTEQGDSAMYLCASSLSPSGEETQYFGPGTRLLVL.

The chain couples TRBV29-1 to TRBJ1-1; a possible D gene is TRBD1 (6 bases). This CDR3 region has 12 residues. The V gene's germline CDR1 is SQVTM and CDR2 ANQGSEA. V was cut by 4 bases and J by 6 bases, with 12 bases left in between. The CDR3 nucleotides read TGCAGCGTTGGGACAGTTCCCTCTGAAGCTTTCTTT. Translating gives CSVGTVPSEAFF.

A remark on this clone: The same CDR3 can be traced to other DNA sequences in this sample. V is TRBV5-1 and J is TRBJ2-5; possibly TRBD2 for D (6 bases). V lost 0 bases, J lost 1 base, and 7 bases lay in between. Germline V lookup: CDR1 SGHRS, CDR2 YFSETQ. The CDR3 contains 14 residues. The CDR3 DNA is TGCGCCAGCAGCTTGGCGCGGGGCCAAGAGACCCAGTACTTC. Translation gives CASSLARGQETQYF. The full variable domain, in which reference TRBV5-1 and TRBJ2-5 provide the parts outside the CDR3, is KAGVTQTPRYLIKTRGQQVTLSCSPISGHRSVSWYQQTPGQGLQFLFEYFSETQRNKGNFPGRFSGRQFSNSRSEMNVSTLELGDSALYLCASSLARGQETQYFGPGTRLLVL.

The rearrangement joins TRBV2 to TRBJ2-1; 7 bases map to TRBD2. Trimming at V came to 6 bases and at J to 9 bases, leaving 5 bases not matched to a gene. The CDR3 runs to 12 residues. CDR1 and CDR2 (germline): SNHLY, FYNNEI. CDR3 residues: CASRLAFFEQFF. CDR3 DNA sequence: TGTGCCAGCAGACTAGCGTTTTTTGAGCAGTTCTTC.

The chain uses TRBV28 and TRBJ2-7, with a tentative D call TRBD2 (6 bases). This CDR3 region has 12 residues. Germline assignment: CDR1 MDHEN and CDR2 SYDVKM. The V end lost 6 bases, the J end lost 2 bases, and 8 bases lay between the germline ends. CDR3 loop: CASRAGPYEQYF. For the CDR3, the DNA is TGTGCCAGCAGGGCGGGGCCCTACGAGCAGTACTTC.

The rearrangement joins TRBV7-8 to TRBJ2-1; perhaps TRBD2 as D (5 bases). Germline values: CDR1 SGHVS, CDR2 FQNEAQ. The CDR3 covers 15 residues. V shed 4 bases and J shed 4 bases, with 14 bases lying between them. CDR3 coding DNA: TGTGCCAGCAGCTCCAGCGGACCTGGATACAATGAGCAGTTCTTC. Translating gives CASSSSGPGYNEQFF.

J is TRBJ2-7 and V is TRBV6-6, with 7 bases fitting TRBD1. The CDR3 is 12 residues long. V was clipped by 8 bases and J by 5 bases; unmatched bases: 6. Germline-derived CDR1 and CDR2 are MNHNY and SVGAGI (reference sequence). DNA for the CDR3: TGTGCCAGCGGCACGACAGGGAACGAGCAGTACTTC. Protein product: CASGTTGNEQYF.

The V gene is TRBV5-1, the J gene TRBJ2-3, with TRBD2 matching over 12 bases. Germline-derived CDR1 and CDR2 are SGHRS and YFSETQ. CDR3 length equals 16 residues. Trimming at V came to 3 bases and at J to 2 bases, leaving 4 bases not matched to a gene. The CDR3 region has the DNA TGCGCCAGCAGCTATGGACTAGCGGGGAACACAGATACGCAGTATTTT. Translated, it gives CASSYGLAGNTDTQYF.

The rearrangement uses TRBV4-1 and TRBJ2-7, with 9 bases lining up with TRBD1. Germline-derived CDR1 and CDR2 are MGHRA and YSYEKL. This CDR3 comprises 17 residues. The V segment lost 4 bases and the J segment 6 bases; nucleotides outside the gene matches: 16. CDR3 sequence reads: CASSLLYRETGGAEQYF. The DNA of the CDR3 is TGCGCCAGCAGCCTACTTTACCGGGAAACAGGGGGCGCCGAGCAGTACTTC.

On this clone: Since a much larger clone is just one base distant, this may be a read error. The rearrangement links TRBV28 to TRBJ1-1; 7 nucleotides match TRBD1. Looked up from germline, CDR1 is MDHEN and CDR2 is SYDVKM. CDR3 length: 13 residues. The junction had 1 base not matched to a gene; V was cut back by 5 bases and J by 1 base. The CDR3, as DNA: TGTGCCAGCAGTGACAGGGAGAACACTGAAGCTTTCTTT. It encodes CASSDRENTEAFF. Drawing the rest from reference TRBV28 and TRBJ1-1, the complete variable domain is DVKVTQSSRYLVKRTGEKVFLECVQDMDHENMFWYRQDPGLGLRLIYFSYDVKMKEKGDIPEGYSVSREKKERFSLILESASTNQTSMYLCASSDRENTEAFFGQGTRLTVV.

The rearrangement links TRBV28 to TRBJ2-3; tentative D call: TRBD2 (7 bases). The germline V gene encodes CDR1 MDHEN and CDR2 SYDVKM. The CDR3 loop spans 14 amino acids. The V and J ends lost 6 bases and 5 bases respectively, with 15 bases between them. The CDR3 nucleotides read TGTGCCAGCAGAAGTGGGGGGGCCAGAGATACGCAGTATTTT. Translating it yields CASRSGGARDTQYF.

This clone appeared many times. The chain couples TRBV5-4 to TRBJ2-3; 12 nucleotides match TRBD1. The V gene's germline CDR1 is SGHNT and CDR2 YYREEE (reference sequence). The V and J ends lost 0 bases and 6 bases, in that order; junction bases with no gene match: 5. The CDR3 runs to 16 residues. The CDR3 sequence: CASSLEGQGAGDTQYF. CDR3 DNA: TGTGCCAGCAGCTTGGAGGGACAGGGGGCTGGGGATACGCAGTATTTT.

This clone was seen once. The genes are TRBV4-1 and TRBJ2-1, with D hard to call. The V gene's germline CDR1 is MGHRA and CDR2 YSYEKL. The CDR3 totals 13 residues. Trimming took off 0 bases at V and 9 bases at J, with 9 bases between the two ends. In nucleotides, the CDR3 is TGCGCCAGCAGCCAAGATTGGTGGGCTGAGCAGTTCTTC. Translating it yields CASSQDWWAEQFF.

The chain employs TRBV5-1 and TRBJ2-1, with D tentatively TRBD2 (7 bases). Germline-derived CDR1 and CDR2 are SGHRS and YFSETQ. The CDR3 length is 15 residues. The V end was cut by 4 bases, the J end by 1 base, with 12 bases between. The CDR3 DNA reads as TGCGCCAGCAGCCTGGAGGGGGGGTCCTACAATGAGCAGTTCTTC. It specifies CASSLEGGSYNEQFF.

V usage is TRBV5-6 and J usage is TRBJ1-5; D unresolved. Trimming cost V 1 base and J 4 bases, with 9 bases left between them. CDR3 length equals 14 residues. Germline V gene lookup returns CDR1 SGHDT and CDR2 YYEEEE. The CDR3 DNA follows: TGTGCCAGCAGCTTGATGCAGTCTAATCAGCCCCAGCATTTT. This encodes CASSLMQSNQPQHF.

The V call is TRBV2, the J call TRBJ2-7, with D possibly matching TRBD2 (6 bases). The germline V and J ends were trimmed by 1 base and 3 bases, with 13 bases remaining between them. The V gene's germline CDR1 is SNHLY and CDR2 FYNNEI. The CDR3 is 15 residues long. CDR3 nucleotides: TGTGCCAGCAGTGAAGTGGTGGGAGGCAACTACGAGCAGTACTTC. This codes for CASSEVVGGNYEQYF.

This sequence joins TRBV23-1 and TRBJ2-3, with 10 bases lining up with TRBD1. TRBV23-1 is given ORF status, its function remaining uncertain. This CDR3 has 19 amino acids. V lost 7 bases and J lost 1; bases outside the gene matches: 17. Here the CDR3 DNA reads TGCGCCAGCACTTCGACAGGGGGCCTTACCCTTCTTCGCACAGATACGCAGTATTTT. Protein sequence: CASTSTGGLTLLRTDTQYF.

The CDR3 is CASRSVAGGWADTQYF. CDR3 nucleotides: TGTGCCAGCAGATCGGTAGCGGGAGGTTGGGCAGATACGCAGTATTTT. The J gene is TRBJ2-3, the V gene TRBV27; 10 bases line up with TRBD2. Looked up from germline, CDR1 is MNHEY and CDR2 is SMNVEV (reference sequence). The V and J ends lost 6 bases and 4 bases, in that order; junction bases with no gene match: 10. There are 16 residues in the CDR3.